This TCR beta chain stems from a study of blood T cell repertoires in COVID-19. This clone was recorded once. V was pared by 10 bases and J by 6 bases, with 21 bases between. This CDR3 is built from 14 residues. Per the germline V gene, CDR1 is MDHEN and CDR2 is SYDVKM. Per the original methods: Counts of nucleated cells, estimated from reference gene primer amplification, were obtained. TCRdb's table, derived via immunoSEQ multiplex PCR, lists solely in-frame clones and lacks some. V and J calls plus clone size are reproduced from that table; the DNA served to infer D and trimming. The repertoire holds some 140,000 clones, with about 89% as singletons.

Sequencing input: peripheral blood. The TCR sequence derives from a man aged 45-60 years with acute or convalescent COVID-19. The V call is TRBV28, the J call TRBJ1-2, with D possibly TRBD1 on 5 matching bases. The CDR3: CATDGGEGRHGYTF. The CDR3 bases are TGTGCCACCGACGGGGGGGAGGGACGTCATGGCTACACCTTC.